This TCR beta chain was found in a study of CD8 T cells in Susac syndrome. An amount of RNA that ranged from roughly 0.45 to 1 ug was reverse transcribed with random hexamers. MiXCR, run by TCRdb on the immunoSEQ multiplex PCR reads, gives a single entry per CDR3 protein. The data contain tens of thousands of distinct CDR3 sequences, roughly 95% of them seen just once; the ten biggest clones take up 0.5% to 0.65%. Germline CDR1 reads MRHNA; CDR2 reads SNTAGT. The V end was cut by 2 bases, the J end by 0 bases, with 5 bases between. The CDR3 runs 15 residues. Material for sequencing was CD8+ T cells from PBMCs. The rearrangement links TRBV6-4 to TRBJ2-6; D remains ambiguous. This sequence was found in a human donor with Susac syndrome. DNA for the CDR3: TGTGCCAGCAGTGACGGCCACTCTGGGGCCAACGTCCTGACTTTC. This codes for CASSDGHSGANVLTF.